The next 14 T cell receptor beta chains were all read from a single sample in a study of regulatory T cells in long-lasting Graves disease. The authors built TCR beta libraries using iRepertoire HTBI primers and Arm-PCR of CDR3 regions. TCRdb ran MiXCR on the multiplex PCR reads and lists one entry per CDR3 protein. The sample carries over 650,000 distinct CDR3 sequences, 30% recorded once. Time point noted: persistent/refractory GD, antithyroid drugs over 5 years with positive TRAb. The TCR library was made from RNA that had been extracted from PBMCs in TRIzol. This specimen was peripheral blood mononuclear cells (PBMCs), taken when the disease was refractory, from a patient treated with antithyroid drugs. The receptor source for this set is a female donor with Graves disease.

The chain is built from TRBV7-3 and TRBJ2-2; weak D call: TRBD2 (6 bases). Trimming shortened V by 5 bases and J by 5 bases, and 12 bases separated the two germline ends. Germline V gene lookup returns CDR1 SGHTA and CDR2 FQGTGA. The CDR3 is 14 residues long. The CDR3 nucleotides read TGTGCCAGCAGCCAGGGACTTAAAACCGGGGAGCTGTTTTTT. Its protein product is CASSQGLKTGELFF.

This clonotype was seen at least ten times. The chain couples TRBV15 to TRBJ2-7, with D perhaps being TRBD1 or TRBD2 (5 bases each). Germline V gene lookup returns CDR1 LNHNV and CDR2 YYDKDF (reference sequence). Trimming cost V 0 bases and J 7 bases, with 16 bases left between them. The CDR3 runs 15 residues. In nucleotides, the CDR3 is TGTGCCACCAGCAGAGAGAAGGGGAAGGAGGTTGAGCAGTACTTC. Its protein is CATSREKGKEVEQYF.

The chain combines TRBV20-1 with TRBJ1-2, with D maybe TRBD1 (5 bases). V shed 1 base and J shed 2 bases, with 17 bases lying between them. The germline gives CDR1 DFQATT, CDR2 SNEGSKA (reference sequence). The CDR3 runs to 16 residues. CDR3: CSARAGTQGPNYGYTF. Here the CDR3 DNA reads TGCAGTGCTAGAGCCGGGACCCAAGGGCCCAACTATGGCTACACCTTC.

CDR3 nucleotides: TGCGCCAGCAGCTCCGCGCTTAACTATGGCTACACCTTC. Translation: CASSSALNYGYTF. V is TRBV4-1 and J is TRBJ1-2; D is unclear. V was cut by 5 bases and J by 1 base, with 8 bases left in between. There are 13 residues in the CDR3. Germline CDR1 and CDR2: MGHRA and YSYEKL.

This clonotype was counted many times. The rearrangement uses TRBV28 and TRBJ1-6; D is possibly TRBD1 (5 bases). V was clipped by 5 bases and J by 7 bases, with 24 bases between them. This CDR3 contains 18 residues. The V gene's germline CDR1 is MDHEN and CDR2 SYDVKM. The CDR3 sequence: CASSHPASFGGGNSPLHF. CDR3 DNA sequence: TGTGCCAGCAGTCACCCGGCCAGCTTTGGTGGGGGGAATTCACCCCTCCACTTT.

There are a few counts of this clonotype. The CDR3 spells CSASKAGTANRGGYTF. CDR3 nucleotides: TGCAGTGCCAGCAAGGCTGGGACGGCTAATCGAGGTGGCTACACCTTC. The rearrangement links TRBV20-1 to TRBJ1-2, with D possibly TRBD1 on 5 matching bases. The CDR3 sequence is 16 residues long. The germline gives CDR1 DFQATT, CDR2 SNEGSKA (reference sequence). V gave up 6 bases and J gave up 7 bases, with 27 bases separating them.

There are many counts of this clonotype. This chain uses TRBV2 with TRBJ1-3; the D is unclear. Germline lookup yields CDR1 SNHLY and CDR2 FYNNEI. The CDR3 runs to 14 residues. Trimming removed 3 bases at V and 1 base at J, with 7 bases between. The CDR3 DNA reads TGTGCCAGCAGTGAGGAGGCGTCTGGAAACACCATATATTTT. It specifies CASSEEASGNTIYF.

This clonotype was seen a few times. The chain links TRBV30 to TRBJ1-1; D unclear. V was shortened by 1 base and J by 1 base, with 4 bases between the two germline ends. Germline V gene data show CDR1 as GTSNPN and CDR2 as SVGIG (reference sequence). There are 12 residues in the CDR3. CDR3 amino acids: CAWSEQNTEAFF. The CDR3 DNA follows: TGTGCCTGGAGTGAACAGAACACTGAAGCTTTCTTT.

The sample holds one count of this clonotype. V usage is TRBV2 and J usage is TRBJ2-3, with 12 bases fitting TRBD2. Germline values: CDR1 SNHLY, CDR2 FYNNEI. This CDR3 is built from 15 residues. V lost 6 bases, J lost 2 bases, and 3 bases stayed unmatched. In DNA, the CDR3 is TGTGCCAGCAGCACTAGCGGGAGGCCCACAGATACGCAGTATTTT. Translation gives CASSTSGRPTDTQYF.

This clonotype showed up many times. The CDR3 region has the DNA TGTGCCAGCGGTGTTTACGAGCAGTACTTC. Protein: CASGVYEQYF. The chain couples TRBV2 to TRBJ2-7; D remains unclear. The V end lost 8 bases, the J end lost 4 bases, and 6 bases lay between the germline ends. The germline gives CDR1 SNHLY, CDR2 FYNNEI. This CDR3 spans 10 amino acids.

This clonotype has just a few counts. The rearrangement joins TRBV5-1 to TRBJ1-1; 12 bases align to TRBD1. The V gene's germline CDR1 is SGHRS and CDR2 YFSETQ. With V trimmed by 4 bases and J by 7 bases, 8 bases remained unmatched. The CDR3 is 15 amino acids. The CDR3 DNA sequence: TGCGCCAGCAGCGGGGGACAGGGGGCTAGTAATGAAGCTTTCTTT. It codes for CASSGGQGASNEAFF.

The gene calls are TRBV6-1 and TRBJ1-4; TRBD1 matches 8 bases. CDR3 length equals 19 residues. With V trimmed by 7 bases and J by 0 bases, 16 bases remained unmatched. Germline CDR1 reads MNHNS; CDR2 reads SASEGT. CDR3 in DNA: TGTGCCAGCACCCCAGCCGGACAGGGAAGTTTTGCAACTAATGAAAAACTGTTTTTT. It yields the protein CASTPAGQGSFATNEKLFF.

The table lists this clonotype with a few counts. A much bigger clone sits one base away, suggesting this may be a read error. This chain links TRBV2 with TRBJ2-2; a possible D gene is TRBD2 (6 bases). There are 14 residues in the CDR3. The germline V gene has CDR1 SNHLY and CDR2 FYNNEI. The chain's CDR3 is CASSELGNTGGLFF. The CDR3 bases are TGTGCCAGCAGTGAATTGGGCAACACCGGGGGGCTGTTTTTT. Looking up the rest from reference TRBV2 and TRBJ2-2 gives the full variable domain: EPEVTQTPSHQVTQMGQEVILRCVPISNHLYFYWYRQILGQKVEFLVSFYNNEISEKSEIFDDQFSVERPDGSNFTLKIRSTKLEDSAMYFCASSELGNTGGLFFGEGSRLTVL.

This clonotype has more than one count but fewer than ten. In DNA form, the CDR3 reads TGTGCCATCACCTCCGGGGACACTGAAGCTTTCTTT. This sequence encodes CAITSGDTEAFF. J is TRBJ1-1 and V is TRBV10-3; D gene ambiguous. The CDR3 totals 12 residues. Germline V gives CDR1 ENHRY, CDR2 SYGVKD. V was cut by 7 bases and J by 3 bases, with 9 bases left in between.